This TCR beta chain is drawn from a study of T cells in Graves' hyperthyroidism and ophthalmopathy. Trimming pared 5 bases from V and 0 bases from J, leaving 14 bases between. This CDR3 comprises 16 residues. The V gene's germline CDR1 is LNHDA and CDR2 SQIVND (reference sequence). Preceding any ophthalmopathy symptoms, the blood sample dates from first hyperthyroidism diagnosis. This clonotype appeared a few times. Using RNA transcripts as the source, TCR beta CDR3 regions were amplified. The TCR CDR3 was amplified in a first-round RT-PCR using the HTBI primer set. TCRdb reanalysed the multiplex PCR reads using MiXCR and keeps one entry per CDR3 protein. The sample lists 250,000 or so distinct CDR3 sequences; about 15% were seen once.

This TCR derives from a woman aged 35 to 49 with Graves' hyperthyroidism that later progressed to Graves' ophthalmopathy. Material for sequencing was blood. The chain couples TRBV19 to TRBJ1-3; TRBD1 might be the D (6 bases). CDR3 loop: CASSPNRVYSGNTIYF. In DNA form, the CDR3 reads TGTGCCAGTAGTCCTAACAGGGTCTACTCTGGAAACACCATATATTTT.